This record covers a single T cell receptor beta chain. Its antigen remains unidentified. No much larger clone is present one base from it, and per-base qualities are unavailable. Reading from cysteine to phenylalanine, the CDR3 counts 11 amino acids. The only DNA kept is the CDR3, 33 bases in frame from the first base. The V end loses 6 bases and the J end loses 5 bases, and a stretch of 11 bases separates them. In the germline V gene, CDR1 corresponds to SQVTM and CDR2 to ANQGSEA. Library prep was done by the immunoSEQ multiplex PCR assay. RNA was extracted from all samples and reverse transcribed into cDNA, which served as template for TCR sequencing. SuperScript III was used for first-strand cDNA synthesis, primed with a 2:1 mix of oligo-dT and random hexamers. A synthetic immune receptor repertoire was used to gauge amplification bias, and whatever bias remained was removed computationally. Regarding the original processing steps: Raw reads were preprocessed to remove errors, and CDR3 was defined according to IMGT conventions as the region from the conserved cysteine to phenylalanine. To get clonality, Shannon entropy was normalized by log2 of the number of productive unique TCRs and the result was subtracted from 1. Whether each scalp clone was CD4 or CD8 was inferred by checking scalp TCRbeta sequences against the CD4 and CD8 repertoires from sorted blood. TCRdb re-hosts the immuneACCESS table, in-frame sequences only. Its copies lack some clones; in the studies checked, an unresolved V gene accounts for under half of them, and the cause for the rest is not known. The V and J calls and the clone size are those of that table, but D and trimming were determined from the DNA. Counted in this sample were roughly 150,000 clones; about two thirds of them appeared once. The ten largest account for 36% of the sample.

PBMCs were isolated by density centrifugation and stained for CD3, CD4 and CD8, and CD4+ and CD8+ T cells were sorted on a FACSAria. Unaffected controls provided scalp biopsies and blood samples. The data are from a study of CD8+ T cells in alopecia areata (dated by TCRdb to the late 2010s). Turning to the overall study: The study used high-throughput TCRbeta sequencing to examine T cell clonal expansion in alopecia areata, in both the C3H/HeJ mouse model and human patients. RNA was obtained with the PAXgene miRNA kit for fixed scalp, the miRNeasy kit for PBMCs, and the RNeasy kit for mouse skin. Amplification of TCRbeta CDR3 regions was done by immunoSEQ multiplex PCR using 35 Vbeta forward primers and 13 Jbeta reverse primers. Human TCRbeta sequencing covered scalp tissue and sorted CD4+ and CD8+ peripheral blood T cells from patchy and totalis/universalis alopecia areata patients and healthy controls. Scalp clonality was compared among normal scalp (n=4), patchy alopecia areata scalp (n=8), and alopecia totalis/universalis scalp (n=8). Results and caveats for the whole study, not just this receptor: Higher clonality and more expanded CD8+ clones were observed in lesional scalp than in normal scalp, particularly in alopecia totalis/universalis, a finding suggestive of antigenic drive. Shared TCR sequences between patients were less evident than in mice, which may be partly attributable to HLA diversity in the patient population. Scalp TCR repertoire analysis is complicated because resident alphabeta T cells in normal human skin are also sequenced, whereas mouse skin is dominated by gammadelta T cells.

This receptor chain uses TRBV29-1 and TRBJ2-7; the best D guess is TRBD1, with 6 bases matching. Specimen: CD8+ T cells sorted from blood. The sequence derives from a human donor in good health. The nucleotide sequence reads TGCAGCGTAACTGGGGGCGACGAGCAGTACTTC. Translated, it reads CSVTGGDEQYF.